Listed below are T cell receptor beta chains from one sample, sequenced in a study of T-cell reconstitution after alpha-beta-depleted transplantation in children. Each CDR3 protein is one row after TCRdb ran MiXCR on the PCR reads. Of some 300,000 distinct CDR3 sequences listed, 10% were seen once; the top ten hold around 2.3%. Specimen: PBMCs from the stem cell graft donor, collected from the stem cell graft. The receptors stem from a human donor who donated a stem cell graft to a child with acute lymphoblastic leukemia. Each CDR3 is given with its conserved first and last residue. Each record gives: J gene, clone size, V gene, CDR3 protein. The listing skips clone size in some rows; elsewhere it reads once, few, many or a size class.

TRBJ2-5 | - | TRBV5-1 | CASSLAGLTEETQYF
TRBJ2-5 | few | TRBV10-3 | CAISPLSASGETQYF
TRBJ1-5 | few | TRBV18 | CASSPGSQALNQPQHF
TRBJ2-3 | many | TRBV5-5 | CASSFRDSLTDTQYF
TRBJ2-2 | - | TRBV30 | CAWSDGTGDTGELFF
TRBJ2-7 | few | TRBV28 | CASSFLRTGLYEQYF
TRBJ1-1 | - | TRBV5-1 | CATTTGLMNTEAFF
TRBJ1-2 | - | TRBV7-2 | CASSSDRTYGYTF
TRBJ2-7 | few | TRBV4-1 | CASSQELPSSYEQYF
TRBJ2-5 | - | TRBV29-1 | CSVMTSGRAETQYF
TRBJ2-1 | many | TRBV5-1 | CASSWDRANEQFF
TRBJ1-2 | few | TRBV4-1 | CASQRGGRGPYGYTF
TRBJ2-7 | many | TRBV27 | CASSLTPLYEQYF
TRBJ2-1 | - | TRBV4-2 | CASSQAGVLEQFF
TRBJ2-7 | many | TRBV5-1 | CASSLGPTSMSSYEQYF
TRBJ2-7 | few | TRBV28 | CASSPPPGTSYEQYF
TRBJ2-5 | - | TRBV7-9 | CASSLGGSGKTQYF
TRBJ2-1 | many | TRBV11-2 | CASSWLPGLAASSYNEQFF
TRBJ1-5 | few | TRBV7-8 | CASSLVPRGKRNQPQHF
TRBJ2-7 | - | TRBV19 | CASSIWAGGLYEQYF
TRBJ1-5 | many | TRBV7-2 | CASSFSGIGGNQPQHF
TRBJ2-1 | - | TRBV4-3 | CASSHAPGPYTEQFF
TRBJ2-1 | few | TRBV20-1 | CSARPWSHNEQFF
TRBJ2-1 | many | TRBV5-1 | CASSPGQGLNEQFF
TRBJ2-1 | many | TRBV5-1 | CASSLEVGTYNEQFF
TRBJ1-1 | few | TRBV12-3/TRBV12-4 | CASSFGGGEAFF
TRBJ2-5 | - | TRBV29-1 | CSVGTGGLETQYF
TRBJ2-1 | few | TRBV28 | CASTRARTYMGEQFF
TRBJ2-7 | - | TRBV2 | CASTRAGSLVYEQYF
TRBJ2-6 | - | TRBV2 | CASRIWERDSGANVLTF
TRBJ1-1 | few | TRBV6-2/TRBV6-3 | CASRPIQEDTEAFF
TRBJ1-1 | - | TRBV15 | CATSVGLENTEAFF
TRBJ1-1 | few | TRBV27 | CASSFEGENTEAFF
TRBJ2-1 | - | TRBV15 | CATSRGSGSWDEQFF
TRBJ1-2 | many | TRBV10-3 | CAISEKGRWANYGYTF
TRBJ2-3 | many | TRBV6-1 | CASSFRRGTDTQYF
TRBJ2-3 | few | TRBV20-1 | CSARVSGIGDTQYF
TRBJ2-3 | - | TRBV20-1 | CSAPHAGRLTDTQYF
TRBJ2-2 | few | TRBV4-1 | CASSQEPSLLSGRWSTGELFF
TRBJ2-1 | few | TRBV5-1 | CASGQDSYNEQFF
TRBJ2-4 | few | TRBV28 | CASSHQDYPNIQYF
TRBJ2-7 | many | TRBV27 | CASSLSLSYEQYF
TRBJ2-1 | few | TRBV7-8 | CASSLGSVPYNEQFF
TRBJ2-5 | many | TRBV28 | CASSPEGQRENGETQYF
TRBJ2-5 | many | TRBV15 | CATSGELSQETQYF
TRBJ2-4 | few | TRBV5-6 | CASSLTSGVFAKNIQYF
TRBJ2-7 | many | TRBV5-6 | CASSSGNTYVQYF